This TCR beta chain comes out of a study of blood T cell repertoires in COVID-19. For the study at large: Whether acute or convalescent, the COVID-19 samples came from the United States, Italy and Spain. PBMCs, B-cell-depleted T cells, or T cells were the source of the cDNA or gDNA that made up the material.

CDR1 is SNHLY and CDR2 is FYNNEI in the germline V gene. V shed 7 bases and J 2 bases; nucleotides not matched to a gene: 7. The CDR3 loop spans 14 amino acids. In the authors' workflow: Using reference gene primer amplification, nucleated cell counts were estimated. This table comes from immunoSEQ multiplex PCR, and its TCRdb copy is limited to in-frame clones, with some not included. From that table come the V and J calls and clone size; the DNA was used to work out D and trimming. The repertoire holds under 150,000 clones, with approximately 80% as singletons. The chain carries TRBV2 and TRBJ1-1, with TRBD1 matching over 7 bases. Sequenced material: peripheral blood. This receptor was taken from a man between 35 and 55 years old with active or convalescent COVID-19. In DNA, the CDR3 is TGTGCCAGCACCCTAGGGGGCGGAAACACTGAAGCTTTCTTT. Amino acids: CASTLGGGNTEAFF. The whole variable domain, filled in from reference TRBV2 and TRBJ1-1, reads EPEVTQTPSHQVTQMGQEVILRCVPISNHLYFYWYRQILGQKVEFLVSFYNNEISEKSEIFDDQFSVERPDGSNFTLKIRSTKLEDSAMYFCASTLGGGNTEAFFGQGTRLTVV.